These 24 T cell receptor beta chains were all obtained from the same sample, sequenced in a study of cytomegalovirus exposure and HLA in healthy donors. The PCR ran on 60 Vbeta and 13 Jbeta primers. Sequencing used immunoSEQ multiplex PCR; TCRdb keeps in-frame clones, though not all of them. The data contain 90,000 to 100,000 clones, about 80% of them singletons. Sequenced input: PBMCs. The receptor source for this set is a man aged 40-49 years in good health and CMV-seronegative.

V is TRBV6-6 and J is TRBJ2-7; TRBD1 might be the D (6 bases). V was cut by 9 bases and J by 2 bases, with 14 bases left in between. CDR3 size: 13 residues. Germline CDR1 is MNHNY and CDR2 is SVGAGI (reference sequence). The CDR3 here is CASVQQGTYEQYF. Here the CDR3 DNA reads TGTGCCAGTGTCCAACAGGGAACCTACGAGCAGTACTTC.

CDR3 in amino acids: CASSLGSGQINYGYTF. CDR3 sequence (DNA): TGTGCCAGCAGCTTAGGCTCGGGACAGATTAACTATGGCTACACCTTC. The chain uses TRBV13 and TRBJ1-2, with 7 bases fitting TRBD1. J lost 1 base, V lost 0 bases, and 5 bases had no gene match. CDR1 and CDR2 from the germline V gene are PRHDT and FYEKMQ (reference sequence). CDR3 size: 16 residues.

In this sample, this clone turned up once. This chain uses TRBV7-2 with TRBJ1-5; 9 nucleotides align to TRBD1. The length of the CDR3 is 17 residues. The V gene's germline CDR1 is SGHTA and CDR2 FQGNSA. After removal of 5 bases from V and 4 bases from J, the junction contained 12 bases not matched to a gene. In DNA, the CDR3 is TGTGCCAGCAGCCCGCTTCTGGGGACAGGGAGAAATCAGCCCCAGCATTTT. Its protein is CASSPLLGTGRNQPQHF.

This rearrangement joins TRBV4-1 to TRBJ2-1; 13 bases line up with TRBD2. CDR3 length: 19 amino acids. Germline values: CDR1 MGHRA, CDR2 YSYEKL. The V segment lost 1 base and the J segment 7 bases; nucleotides outside the gene matches: 13. The CDR3 loop reads CASSQGSTGLAGDRNEQFF. CDR3 coding DNA: TGCGCCAGCAGCCAAGGATCCACAGGACTAGCGGGAGATAGGAATGAGCAGTTCTTC.

The DNA of the CDR3 is TGTGCCAGCAGTCCGGGGGGGGGCGGCCTATCAACAAGCTCCTATAATTCACCCCTCCACTTT. This sequence encodes CASSPGGGGLSTSSYNSPLHF. The gene calls are TRBV28 and TRBJ1-6, with D possibly TRBD1 on 6 matching bases. Germline CDR1 MDHEN, CDR2 SYDVKM. The V end lost 5 bases, the J end lost 0 bases, and 26 bases lay between the germline ends. This CDR3 is built from 21 residues.

This clone was picked up a small number of times. Other DNA sequences in this sample translate to the same CDR3. This chain uses TRBV4-3 with TRBJ2-7; D is possibly TRBD2 (6 bases). V was trimmed by 0 bases and J by 2 bases, leaving 8 bases between them. CDR1 LGHNA and CDR2 YSLEER come from the germline V gene. This CDR3 is 14 amino acids long. The CDR3 region is CASSQDSGAYEQYF. The CDR3 DNA is TGCGCCAGCAGCCAAGATTCGGGAGCCTACGAGCAGTACTTC.

This clone was counted only a few times. The chain joins TRBV15 to TRBJ1-2; D not resolved. V dropped 9 bases and J dropped 0 bases, with 14 bases sitting between them. Germline-derived CDR1 and CDR2 are LNHNV and YYDKDF (reference sequence). This CDR3 region has 14 residues. CDR3 DNA: TGTGCCACAGCGGCCGGAGGGACTAACTATGGCTACACCTTC. Protein product: CATAAGGTNYGYTF.

The CDR3 loop is CASSPPGGHAEQYF. In nucleotides, the CDR3 is TGTGCCAGCAGCCCTCCCGGGGGGCATGCCGAGCAGTACTTC. V is TRBV11-3 and J is TRBJ2-7; possibly TRBD2 for D (7 bases). The CDR3 is 14 amino acids. CDR1 is SGHNT, CDR2 YENEEA, per germline. Trimming shortened V by 5 bases and J by 6 bases, and 17 bases separated the two germline ends.

V gene TRBV7-8 combines with J gene TRBJ2-1; 8 bases agree with TRBD1. The V gene end was trimmed by 1 base and the J gene end by 6 bases; junction bases not matched to a gene: 11. CDR3 length: 17 residues. Looked up from germline, CDR1 is SGHVS and CDR2 is FQNEAQ. The CDR3, as DNA: TGTGCCAGCAGCTTAGTAGGAGGACAGGGTTTTTTCAATGAGCAGTTCTTC. It encodes CASSLVGGQGFFNEQFF.

The chain uses TRBV4-2 and TRBJ2-3, with D possibly being TRBD1 (6 bases). Trimming cost V 0 bases and J 4 bases, with 17 bases left between them. Germline CDR1 reads LGHNA; CDR2 reads YNFKEQ. The CDR3 loop spans 17 amino acids. The DNA of the CDR3 is TGTGCCAGCAGCCAAGAGGGGGCCGGAGGTGGCGCAGATACGCAGTATTTT. Its protein product is CASSQEGAGGGADTQYF.

The chain employs TRBV11-2 and TRBJ2-1; 10 bases agree with TRBD1. CDR1 SGHAT and CDR2 FQNNGV come from the germline V gene. CDR3 size: 17 residues. The J segment lost 4 bases and the V segment lost 3 bases, leaving 9 bases of the junction unmatched. Here the CDR3 reads CASSFNPGQGLYNEQFF. DNA of the CDR3: TGTGCCAGCAGCTTCAACCCGGGACAGGGGCTTTACAATGAGCAGTTCTTC. Combining the CDR3 with reference TRBV11-2 and TRBJ2-1 gives the whole variable domain EAGVAQSPRYKIIEKRQSVAFWCNPISGHATLYWYQQILGQGPKLLIQFQNNGVVDDSQLPKDRFSAERLKGVDSTLKIQPAKLEDSAVYLCASSFNPGQGLYNEQFFGPGTRLTVL.

This sequence joins TRBV5-3 and TRBJ2-5, with 8 bases aligning to TRBD1. TRBV5-3 is assigned to the ORF class and has an uncertain function. This CDR3 has 13 residues. V shed 3 bases and J 4 bases; nucleotides not matched to a gene: 2. CDR3 sequence: CARSSGGRETQYF. In DNA, the CDR3 is TGTGCCAGAAGCTCAGGGGGCCGAGAGACCCAGTACTTC.

This rearrangement joins TRBV28 to TRBJ2-3, with 9 positions matching TRBD2. This CDR3 has 17 residues. V was pared by 5 bases and J by 6 bases, with 15 bases of the junction left unmatched. From germline, CDR1 is MDHEN and CDR2 SYDVKM. CDR3 residues: CASSPPEIAGVGDTQYF. In DNA, the CDR3 is TGTGCCAGCAGTCCCCCAGAGATAGCGGGAGTGGGTGATACGCAGTATTTT.

The chain has TRBV4-3 and TRBJ2-2, with 9 positions matching TRBD1. CDR1 and CDR2 from the germline V gene are LGHNA and YSLEER. The length of the CDR3 is 16 residues. V was pared by 4 bases and J by 6 bases, with 9 bases of the junction left unmatched. The CDR3 DNA reads as TGCGCCAGCAGCCCCCTAGGATGGACAGGGGCCGGGGAGCTGTTTTTT. It codes for CASSPLGWTGAGELFF.

A single count supports this clone. CDR3 nucleotide sequence: TGTGCCAGCAGCCCGGTGGGGGGGAGGAGTGAGCAGTTCTTC. This translates into CASSPVGGRSEQFF. V gene TRBV11-3 combines with J gene TRBJ2-1; 7 nucleotides align to TRBD2. The CDR3 runs to 14 residues. The V gene end was trimmed by 5 bases and the J gene end by 9 bases; junction bases not matched to a gene: 10. Per germline, CDR1 SGHNT and CDR2 YENEEA.

This clone was detected once. The rearrangement links TRBV18 to TRBJ2-7, with 7 bases that match TRBD1. CDR1 is KGHSH and CDR2 is LQKENI in the germline V gene. V was clipped by 3 bases and J by 0 bases; unmatched bases: 5. There are 15 residues in the CDR3. This CDR3 is CASSPKTGTSYEQYF. The CDR3 region has the DNA TGTGCCAGCTCACCTAAGACAGGGACCTCCTACGAGCAGTACTTC.

Written as DNA, the CDR3 is TGTGCCAGCAGCCCCGACGTGGGAGGCGAGCAGTACTTC. Translated: CASSPDVGGEQYF. The chain employs TRBV7-2 and TRBJ2-7, with a weak D call TRBD2 (6 bases). Per germline, CDR1 SGHTA and CDR2 FQGNSA. V lost 5 bases to trimming and J lost 6 bases, with 14 bases between them. The CDR3 spans 13 residues.

The V and J genes are TRBV29-1 and TRBJ2-7; 12 nucleotides align to TRBD1. Germline V lookup: CDR1 SQVTM, CDR2 ANQGSEA. V was pared by 4 bases and J by 7 bases, with 8 bases of the junction left unmatched. The CDR3 has 14 amino acids. CDR3: CSVGSGQGASEQYF. DNA for the CDR3: TGCAGCGTTGGTTCGGGACAGGGGGCGTCAGAGCAGTACTTC.

V usage is TRBV7-2 and J usage is TRBJ1-3, with a weak D call TRBD1 (5 bases). Between the trimmed V and J ends, which lost 4 bases and 2 bases, there was a span of 12 bases. Per the germline V gene, CDR1 is SGHTA and CDR2 is FQGNSA. CDR3 length equals 15 residues. This chain's CDR3 is CASSWGVRTGNTIYF. For the CDR3, the DNA is TGTGCCAGCAGCTGGGGGGTGAGGACTGGAAACACCATATATTTT.

V and J are TRBV14 and TRBJ2-7; D is unclear. The CDR3 sequence is 13 residues long. Trimming took 1 base from V and 2 from J, leaving 6 bases between them. From germline, CDR1 is SGHDN and CDR2 FVKESK. CDR3 amino acids: CASSQVSAYEQYF. The CDR3 DNA reads TGTGCCAGCAGCCAAGTGAGTGCCTACGAGCAGTACTTC.

The rearrangement uses TRBV7-2 and TRBJ2-7; the match to TRBD2 covers 10 bases. Germline V gene sequence: CDR1 SGHTA, CDR2 FQGNSA. This CDR3 is built from 15 residues. With V trimmed by 7 bases and J by 7 bases, 13 bases remained unmatched. CDR3 in DNA: TGTGCCAGCACTTCTAGCGGGAGCGGAGGTGAGGAGCAGTACTTC. Its translation is CASTSSGSGGEEQYF.

The chain has TRBV28 and TRBJ2-1; D perhaps matches TRBD1 (5 bases). The CDR3 is made up of 15 amino acids. The germline gives CDR1 MDHEN, CDR2 SYDVKM. V shed 5 bases and J shed 0 bases, with 11 bases lying between them. In nucleotides, the CDR3 is TGTGCCAGCAGTCCACAGGCACGCTCCTACAATGAGCAGTTCTTC. The encoded protein is CASSPQARSYNEQFF.

This chain uses TRBV19 with TRBJ2-1; possibly TRBD2 for D (6 bases). The CDR3 contains 15 residues. Deletions cut 4 bases from V and 5 bases from J, with 15 bases between. Looked up from germline, CDR1 is LNHDA and CDR2 is SQIVND (reference sequence). The CDR3, as DNA: TGTGCCAGTAGTAGAAACCGGGACTTTGACAATGAGCAGTTCTTC. It encodes CASSRNRDFDNEQFF.

This clone was detected only a few times. The chain carries TRBV20-1 and TRBJ1-1; D gene ambiguous. V gave up 6 bases and J gave up 4 bases, with 9 bases separating them. CDR3 length equals 11 residues. Germline V gene sequence: CDR1 DFQATT, CDR2 SNEGSKA (reference sequence). CDR3 bases: TGCAGTGCCCCTAGCAGCACTGAAGCTTTCTTT. Its translation: CSAPSSTEAFF.